This TCR beta chain was observed in a study of cytomegalovirus exposure and HLA in healthy donors. The study ran its PCR with 60 Vbeta and 13 Jbeta primers. Authors' methods: About 11 million of some 80 million unique TCR beta chains were shared, per a later count. The table came from immunoSEQ multiplex PCR; TCRdb's copy has only in-frame clones and leaves some out. V and J calls and clone size follow that table, whereas D and trimming were derived from the DNA. This table holds over 150,000 clones, 60% to 80% found once. Details on this clone: The antigen is not known.

General study points: Researchers reported in a later analysis that a missense DCLRE1C variant was tied to TCR beta V- and J-gene trimming. According to reports, the classifier identified cytomegalovirus status with high specificity and sensitivity. Altogether, 170 or so TCR beta chains were recorded as cytomegalovirus-associated.

CDR3 length: 12 residues. The germline V gene has CDR1 SQVTM and CDR2 ANQGSEA. The V gene is TRBV29-1, the J gene TRBJ2-1; D is unresolved. This receptor was taken from a man under 40 in good health and CMV-seropositive. Sequencing used PBMCs. CDR3 in DNA: TGCGCGAGCAGACTCTCCTACAATGAGCAGTTCTTC. It translates to CASRLSYNEQFF.